These 19 T cell receptor beta chains share one sample of origin, sequenced in a study of T cell clonotyping in hematopoietic cell transplantation. Here immunoSEQ multiplex PCR was the method, and the copy in TCRdb shows in-frame clones only, minus some. Among 10,000 or so clones, approximately 77% were seen once, and the ten largest hold under 9%. Sequencing was performed on PBMCs, taken 30 days after allogeneic stem cell transplant. The receptors originated from a female patient in her forties or fifties who had an allogeneic stem cell transplant from a related donor, so T cells may come from the graft donor. Some clones in this sample may be carry-over from other donors' samples.

The chain links TRBV6-5 to TRBJ1-2, with TRBD1 matching 7 bases. Trimming at V came to 4 bases and at J to 4 bases, leaving 9 bases not matched to a gene. This CDR3 is 15 amino acids long. CDR1 and CDR2 from the germline V gene are MNHEY and SVGAGI. CDR3 in amino acids: CASSWRDSFSYGYTF. The CDR3 DNA reads TGTGCCAGCAGTTGGCGGGACAGTTTTTCCTATGGCTACACCTTC.

The chain combines TRBV7-9 with TRBJ1-3; D unclear. V lost 0 bases and J lost 1, with 10 bases in between. This CDR3 spans 16 amino acids. The germline V gene encodes CDR1 SEHNR and CDR2 FQNEAQ (reference sequence). CDR3 residues: CASSLATPESGNTIYF. DNA of the CDR3: TGTGCCAGCAGCTTAGCGACCCCCGAATCTGGAAACACCATATATTTT.

This clone showed up just a few times. The chain uses TRBV30 and TRBJ2-2; a possible D gene is TRBD1 (6 bases). This CDR3 has 13 amino acids. The V end was cut by 3 bases, the J end by 3 bases, with 8 bases between. CDR1 GTSNPN and CDR2 SVGIG come from the germline V gene (reference sequence). CDR3 residues: CAWRGHYTGELFF. DNA of the CDR3: TGTGCCTGGAGGGGACATTACACCGGGGAGCTGTTTTTT.

The CDR3 nucleotides read TGTGCCTGGGAAGTGAGGAGAGGAAACACCATATATTTT. It yields the protein CAWEVRRGNTIYF. The chain couples TRBV30 to TRBJ1-3; D remains unclear. The germline V gene has CDR1 GTSNPN and CDR2 SVGIG (reference sequence). CDR3 length: 13 residues. Trimming shortened V by 5 bases and J by 4 bases, and 12 bases separated the two germline ends.

The count of this clone is one. The chain joins TRBV10-3 to TRBJ1-2; TRBD1 might be the D (6 bases). V lost 4 bases to trimming and J lost 0 bases, with 12 bases between them. CDR1 is ENHRY and CDR2 is SYGVKD in the germline V gene. The CDR3 sequence is 15 residues long. For the CDR3, the DNA is TGTGCCATCAGTGCCGGACAGCTGTCTAACTATGGCTACACCTTC. Protein sequence: CAISAGQLSNYGYTF.

This clone has only one observation. The chain couples TRBV19 to TRBJ2-3; a possible D gene is TRBD2 (6 bases). V lost 1 base to trimming and J lost 4 bases, with 12 bases between them. The CDR3 runs to 15 residues. Germline V CDR1 and CDR2: LNHDA, SQIVND (reference sequence). The CDR3 loop is CASSIAGGISDTQYF. CDR3 nucleotides: TGTGCCAGTAGTATAGCCGGCGGGATCTCAGATACGCAGTATTTT.

The chain uses TRBV7-2 and TRBJ1-1; possibly TRBD1 for D (5 bases). The germline gives CDR1 SGHTA, CDR2 FQGNSA. Trimming removed 3 bases from V and 4 bases from J, with 9 bases in between. CDR3 length: 13 amino acids. CDR3 loop: CASSFGGGTEAFF. The CDR3 DNA is TGTGCCAGCAGCTTCGGTGGGGGCACTGAAGCTTTCTTT.

In this sample, this clone turned up a few times. V and J are TRBV15 and TRBJ2-6; no definite D call. This CDR3 spans 13 amino acids. Germline V gene data show CDR1 as LNHNV and CDR2 as YYDKDF (reference sequence). Between the trimmed V and J ends, which lost 6 bases and 0 bases, there was a span of 3 bases. The CDR3 DNA sequence: TGTGCCACCAGAAACTCTGGGGCCAACGTCCTGACTTTC. It translates to CATRNSGANVLTF.

This clone was counted a single time. The rearrangement links TRBV5-4 to TRBJ2-7, with 11 bases aligning to TRBD1. The CDR3 contains 14 residues. With 3 bases clipped from V and 5 bases from J, the junction kept 4 bases outside the gene matches. CDR1 and CDR2 (germline): SGHNT, YYREEE (reference sequence). This CDR3 reads CASSSRTGGDEQYF. In DNA, the CDR3 is TGTGCCAGCAGCTCGAGGACAGGGGGCGACGAGCAGTACTTC.

This chain connects TRBV21-1 to TRBJ1-4; the D call TRBD1 from the table was never checked on the DNA. TRBV21-1 is marked as a pseudogene. The length of the CDR3 is 17 residues. DNA of the CDR3: TGTGCCAGCAGCAAGGTACGGGACAATATTTCCCAAAACAAACTGTTTTTT. Protein: CASSKVRDNISQNKLFF.

This clone occurred a few times. J is TRBJ2-3 and V is TRBV7-7; 12 positions match TRBD2. CDR1 and CDR2 from the germline V gene are SSHAT and FNYEAQ (reference sequence). CDR3 length: 14 residues. With 5 bases clipped from V and 6 bases from J, the junction kept 3 bases outside the gene matches. This CDR3 is CASSETSGSDTQYF. The CDR3 nucleotides read TGTGCCAGCAGCGAGACTAGCGGGAGTGATACGCAGTATTTT.

This clone was picked up a small number of times. Other DNA sequences in the same sample also yield this CDR3. This chain links TRBV20-1 with TRBJ2-7; D gene unclear. CDR3 length: 10 amino acids. Germline values: CDR1 DFQATT, CDR2 SNEGSKA (reference sequence). The V gene lost 3 bases and the J gene lost 5 bases, with 5 bases spanning the gap. CDR3 DNA sequence: TGCAGTGCTAGCGATCACGAGCAGTACTTC. Translating it yields CSASDHEQYF.

The chain couples TRBV2 to TRBJ2-1; 10 bases are a match to TRBD2. The V gene's germline CDR1 is SNHLY and CDR2 FYNNEI. V lost 6 bases, J lost 3 bases, and 11 bases stayed unmatched. This CDR3 region has 17 residues. The CDR3 DNA reads TGTGCCAGCAGCGTAGTACTAGCGGGACCAGACTACAATGAGCAGTTCTTC. Translated: CASSVVLAGPDYNEQFF. Using reference TRBV2 and TRBJ2-1 for the parts outside the CDR3, the full variable domain is EPEVTQTPSHQVTQMGQEVILRCVPISNHLYFYWYRQILGQKVEFLVSFYNNEISEKSEIFDDQFSVERPDGSNFTLKIRSTKLEDSAMYFCASSVVLAGPDYNEQFFGPGTRLTVL.

The chain recombines TRBV9 with TRBJ1-3, with unresolved D. V was cut by 0 bases and J by 0 bases, with 7 bases left in between. This CDR3 has 15 residues. CDR1 and CDR2 (germline): SGDLS, YYNGEE. The chain's CDR3 is CASSVEEVSGNTIYF. The CDR3 DNA reads TGTGCCAGCAGCGTAGAGGAAGTCTCTGGAAACACCATATATTTT.

In this sample, this clone turned up once. V gene TRBV9 combines with J gene TRBJ2-2, with 9 bases that match TRBD1. CDR1 is SGDLS, CDR2 YYNGEE, per germline. The V gene end was trimmed by 4 bases and the J gene end by 2 bases; junction bases not matched to a gene: 21. This CDR3 is built from 21 residues. This chain's CDR3 is CASSTRPADRGQKSNTGELFF. In DNA, the CDR3 is TGTGCCAGCAGCACTCGGCCCGCGGACAGGGGCCAAAAATCCAACACCGGGGAGCTGTTTTTT. Full variable domain (remainder filled in from reference TRBV9 and TRBJ2-2): DSGVTQTPKHLITATGQRVTLRCSPRSGDLSVYWYQQSLDQGLQFLIQYYNGEERAKGNILERFSAQQFPDLHSELNLSSLELGDSALYFCASSTRPADRGQKSNTGELFFGEGSRLTVL.

This chain connects TRBV19 to TRBJ2-5; 11 bases map to TRBD1. V trimming: 3 bases; J trimming: 13 bases; junction bases outside the gene matches: 7. The germline CDR1 and CDR2 sequences are LNHDA and SQIVND (reference sequence). The CDR3 runs to 13 residues. The CDR3 loop is CASSIGGQGVLYF. The CDR3 DNA is TGTGCCAGTAGTATCGGGGGACAGGGGGTTTTGTACTTC. The whole variable domain, remainder taken from reference TRBV19 and TRBJ2-5, is DGGITQSPKYLFRKEGQNVTLSCEQNLNHDAMYWYRQDPGQGLRLIYYSQIVNDFQKGDIAEGYSVSREKKESFPLTVTSAQKNPTAFYLCASSIGGQGVLYFGPGTRLLVL.

This clone has only a few counts. The chain is built from TRBV19 and TRBJ1-5; D is ambiguous. CDR1 is LNHDA, CDR2 SQIVND, per germline (reference sequence). Trimming pared 9 bases from V and 4 bases from J, leaving 16 bases between. The CDR3 runs 14 residues. CDR3 DNA: TGTGCCAGCCGAGAGGACGGGCAGAATCAGCCCCAGCATTTT. As protein: CASREDGQNQPQHF.

J is TRBJ2-3 and V is TRBV6-4, with TRBD1 matching 10 bases. Germline V gives CDR1 MRHNA, CDR2 SNTAGT. The CDR3 loop spans 15 amino acids. Trimming took 0 bases from V and 4 from J; bases not matched to a gene: 1. The CDR3 nucleotides read TGTGCCAGCAGTGACTCGACAGGGGGCGCAGATACGCAGTATTTT. It translates to CASSDSTGGADTQYF.

The chain uses TRBV4-3 and TRBJ2-1; 9 bases fit TRBD2. The trim removed 10 bases at V and 6 bases at J, leaving 7 bases unmatched. Germline V CDR1 and CDR2: LGHNA, YSLEER. This CDR3 spans 13 amino acids. CDR3 region: CATSPGLANEQFF. The CDR3 DNA sequence: TGCGCCACCTCTCCGGGACTAGCCAATGAGCAGTTCTTC.